The next 18 T cell receptor beta chains were all read from a single sample in a study of T cells in Graves' hyperthyroidism and ophthalmopathy (dated by TCRdb to between 2018 and 2021). The library was produced with multiplex PCR. Sequencing used an Illumina HiSeq 2000. Amplification of TCR beta CDR3 regions was carried out from RNA transcripts. For the first round of RT-PCR on the TCR CDR3, the HTBI primer set was used together with the Qiagen OneStep RT-PCR kit. TCRdb reprocessed the public reads (quality trimming at Q25 with fastp, clone calling with MiXCR) and kept in-frame beta chains. Rows matching on CDR3 protein sequence are summarized as one entry with the most common DNA and genes. The table for this sample lists about 400,000 distinct CDR3 sequences; approximately 15% of them were counted only once. Approximately 32% of the sample rests with the top ten. Source material: blood. The receptors here all came from a woman aged 25-40 years with Graves' hyperthyroidism.

The chain is built from TRBV7-9 and TRBJ1-2; no clear D gene. CDR1 and CDR2 (germline): SEHNR, FQNEAQ (reference sequence). CDR3 length: 12 amino acids. V dropped 8 bases and J dropped 6 bases, with 13 bases sitting between them. The CDR3 DNA reads as TGTGCCAGCTCTAGGCTCCTGGATGGCTACACCTTC. Amino acids: CASSRLLDGYTF.

The rearrangement joins TRBV27 to TRBJ1-5; D is possibly TRBD1 (5 bases). Germline V gene data show CDR1 as MNHEY and CDR2 as SMNVEV (reference sequence). This CDR3 is 15 amino acids long. Trimming shortened V by 3 bases and J by 2 bases, and 11 bases separated the two germline ends. The CDR3 region is CASSLEGYGNQPQHF. CDR3 in DNA: TGTGCCAGCAGTTTGGAGGGGTATGGCAATCAGCCCCAGCATTTT.

This clonotype was observed many times. V usage is TRBV28 and J usage is TRBJ1-1; D perhaps matches TRBD1 (5 bases). Germline V gene sequence: CDR1 MDHEN, CDR2 SYDVKM. V was pared by 7 bases and J by 2 bases, with 32 bases between. The CDR3 loop spans 20 amino acids. Here the CDR3 DNA reads TGTGCCAGCAAGTTGGGCGGGGCTTCGGGGGTAAGGACCATCAACACTGAAGCTTTCTTT. This encodes CASKLGGASGVRTINTEAFF.

This clonotype appeared many times. V and J are TRBV12-3 or TRBV12-4 and TRBJ1-6; no clear D. This CDR3 has 13 residues. Trimming pared 7 bases from V and 4 bases from J, leaving 8 bases between. CDR3 amino acids: CASNRDYNSPLHF. The CDR3 nucleotides are TGTGCCAGCAATCGGGATTATAATTCACCCCTCCACTTT.

This clonotype was recorded many times. The chain is built from TRBV13 and TRBJ1-1, with TRBD1 matching 8 bases. V dropped 0 bases and J dropped 3; count of bases not matched to a gene: 12. This CDR3 is built from 18 residues. Per the germline V gene, CDR1 is PRHDT and CDR2 is FYEKMQ (reference sequence). The CDR3 sequence: CASSLGDGWTGRDTEAFF. The CDR3 DNA follows: TGTGCCAGCAGCTTAGGGGACGGTTGGACAGGGAGAGACACTGAAGCTTTCTTT.

The gene calls are TRBV5-6 and TRBJ1-5, with 8 bases fitting TRBD1. The germline gives CDR1 SGHDT, CDR2 YYEEEE. J was trimmed by 6 bases and V by 4 bases; bases with no gene match: 9. This CDR3 spans 15 amino acids. The CDR3 bases are TGTGCCAGCAGCCATGGACAGGGTAGAAGTCAGCCCCAGCATTTT. Translation gives CASSHGQGRSQPQHF. The variable domain in full, completed from reference TRBV5-6 and TRBJ1-5, reads DAGVTQSPTHLIKTRGQQVTLRCSPKSGHDTVSWYQQALGQGPQFIFQYYEEEERQRGNFPDRFSGHQFPNYSSELNVNALLLGDSALYLCASSHGQGRSQPQHFGDGTRLSIL.

This chain uses TRBV4-1 with TRBJ1-3; TRBD1 agrees at 11 bases. V shed 2 bases and J 2 bases; nucleotides not matched to a gene: 8. The CDR3 has 18 residues. CDR1 and CDR2 from the germline V gene are MGHRA and YSYEKL. This CDR3 is CASSQMVPGQGAGNTIYF. DNA of the CDR3: TGCGCCAGCAGCCAAATGGTACCGGGACAGGGGGCTGGAAACACCATATATTTT.

The chain recombines TRBV10-3 with TRBJ2-1; D unresolved. V was clipped by 0 bases and J by 4 bases, with 13 bases between them. This CDR3 has 16 amino acids. Germline CDR1 ENHRY, CDR2 SYGVKD. CDR3 sequence reads: CAISESVGSNYNEQFF. For the CDR3, the DNA is TGTGCCATCAGTGAGTCTGTGGGCTCCAATTACAATGAGCAGTTCTTC.

In this sample, this clonotype turned up many times. This chain connects TRBV27 to TRBJ1-1; tentatively, D is TRBD1 (6 bases). Trimming pared 0 bases from V and 3 bases from J, leaving 11 bases between. Germline CDR1 and CDR2: MNHEY and SMNVEV (reference sequence). The CDR3 sequence is 15 residues long. CDR3 region: CASSLSGGHDTEAFF. The CDR3 DNA is TGTGCCAGCAGTTTATCCGGGGGACACGACACTGAAGCTTTCTTT.

The chain joins TRBV4-1 to TRBJ2-1; 8 nucleotides line up with TRBD1. The CDR3 spans 16 residues. After removal of 4 bases from V and 4 bases from J, the junction contained 9 bases not matched to a gene. Germline CDR1 reads MGHRA; CDR2 reads YSYEKL. The CDR3 coding sequence is TGCGCCAGCAGCCTCGAGGGACAGGTCGGGTACAATGAGCAGTTCTTC. Translated: CASSLEGQVGYNEQFF.

This clonotype was recorded at least ten times. The chain couples TRBV5-1 to TRBJ1-5; no definite D call. The CDR3 runs to 15 residues. The germline V and J ends were trimmed by 1 base and 5 bases, with 13 bases remaining between them. In germline, CDR1 is SGHRS, CDR2 YFSETQ. CDR3 nucleotides: TGCGCCAGCAGCTTGTCGGGCCAAGATTATCAGCCCCAGCATTTT. Its translation is CASSLSGQDYQPQHF.

In this sample, this clonotype turned up a few times. This chain joins TRBV20-1 and TRBJ2-3; TRBD2 might be the D (6 bases). Per the germline V gene, CDR1 is DFQATT and CDR2 is SNEGSKA (reference sequence). This CDR3 spans 14 amino acids. The V and J ends lost 0 bases and 6 bases respectively, with 13 bases between them. CDR3 region: CSAREAGGMDTQYF. As DNA, the CDR3 is TGCAGTGCTAGAGAAGCGGGCGGAATGGATACGCAGTATTTT.

This chain joins TRBV20-1 and TRBJ1-2; perhaps TRBD1 as D (5 bases). Germline-derived CDR1 and CDR2 are DFQATT and SNEGSKA (reference sequence). The CDR3 loop spans 15 amino acids. The V gene lost 4 bases and the J gene lost 1 base, with 16 bases spanning the gap. DNA of the CDR3: TGCAGTGCTAAGGAAAGCGACAGATTTAACTATGGCTACACCTTC. It codes for CSAKESDRFNYGYTF.

The rearrangement uses TRBV18 and TRBJ2-4, with D perhaps matching TRBD2 (6 bases). The CDR3 spans 15 residues. CDR1 is KGHSH and CDR2 is LQKENI in the germline V gene. Trimming cost V 6 bases and J 1 base, with 13 bases left between them. The CDR3 region is CASSKEGSAKNIQYF. Here the CDR3 DNA reads TGTGCCAGCTCGAAGGAGGGTTCGGCCAAAAACATTCAGTACTTC.

The chain recombines TRBV2 with TRBJ1-2; TRBD1 might be the D (5 bases). The V end lost 6 bases, the J end lost 5 bases, and 13 bases lay between the germline ends. CDR1 is SNHLY and CDR2 is FYNNEI in the germline V gene. This CDR3 region has 13 residues. In DNA, the CDR3 is TGTGCCAGCAGGGGACCGCCTACATATGGCTACACCTTC. It codes for CASRGPPTYGYTF.

At least ten counts were recorded for this clonotype. CDR3 protein: CASSFEGAGEKLFF. The CDR3, as DNA: TGTGCCAGCAGTTTTGAGGGGGCGGGCGAAAAACTGTTTTTT. This rearrangement joins TRBV12-3 or TRBV12-4 to TRBJ1-4; 7 bases agree with TRBD1. The trim removed 3 bases at V and 8 bases at J, leaving 6 bases unmatched. The CDR3 spans 14 residues.

The CDR3 reads CSAIPTGLYEQYF. For the CDR3, the DNA is TGCAGTGCTATCCCCACGGGACTTTACGAGCAGTACTTC. The chain couples TRBV20-1 to TRBJ2-7; D possibly corresponds to TRBD2 (6 bases). Germline V gene sequence: CDR1 DFQATT, CDR2 SNEGSKA (reference sequence). With 4 bases removed from V and 4 bases from J, the gap between germline ends came to 14 bases. The CDR3 covers 13 residues.

This clonotype showed up just a few times. This chain joins TRBV15 and TRBJ1-2; D is perhaps TRBD1 (5 bases). The CDR3 runs 16 residues. CDR1 and CDR2 (germline): LNHNV, YYDKDF (reference sequence). Trimming left V 1 base short and J 4 bases short, with 16 bases between. CDR3 protein: CATSRGFGAGGYGYTF. CDR3 nucleotide sequence: TGTGCCACCAGCAGAGGGTTCGGGGCCGGTGGCTATGGCTACACCTTC. Supplemented by reference TRBV15 and TRBJ1-2, the full variable domain reads DAMVIQNPRYQVTQFGKPVTLSCSQTLNHNVMYWYQQKSSQAPKLLFHYYDKDFNNEADTPDNFQSRRPNTSFCFLDIRSPGLGDTAMYLCATSRGFGAGGYGYTFGSGTRLTVV.